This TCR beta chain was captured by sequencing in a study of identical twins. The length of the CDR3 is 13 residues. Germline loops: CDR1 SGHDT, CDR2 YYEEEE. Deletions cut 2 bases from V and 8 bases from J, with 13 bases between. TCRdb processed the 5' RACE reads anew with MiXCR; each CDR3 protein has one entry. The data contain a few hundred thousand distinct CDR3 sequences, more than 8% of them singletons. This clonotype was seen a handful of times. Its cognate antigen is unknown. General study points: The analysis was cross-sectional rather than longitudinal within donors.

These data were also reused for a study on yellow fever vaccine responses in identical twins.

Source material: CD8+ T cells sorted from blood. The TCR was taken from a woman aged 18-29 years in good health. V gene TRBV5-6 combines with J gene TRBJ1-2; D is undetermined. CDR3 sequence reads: CASSLIEGDGYTF. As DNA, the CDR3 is TGTGCCAGCAGCTTAATTGAAGGCGACGGCTACACCTTC. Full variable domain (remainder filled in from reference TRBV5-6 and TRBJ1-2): DAGVTQSPTHLIKTRGQQVTLRCSPKSGHDTVSWYQQALGQGPQFIFQYYEEEERQRGNFPDRFSGHQFPNYSSELNVNALLLGDSALYLCASSLIEGDGYTFGSGTRLTVV.